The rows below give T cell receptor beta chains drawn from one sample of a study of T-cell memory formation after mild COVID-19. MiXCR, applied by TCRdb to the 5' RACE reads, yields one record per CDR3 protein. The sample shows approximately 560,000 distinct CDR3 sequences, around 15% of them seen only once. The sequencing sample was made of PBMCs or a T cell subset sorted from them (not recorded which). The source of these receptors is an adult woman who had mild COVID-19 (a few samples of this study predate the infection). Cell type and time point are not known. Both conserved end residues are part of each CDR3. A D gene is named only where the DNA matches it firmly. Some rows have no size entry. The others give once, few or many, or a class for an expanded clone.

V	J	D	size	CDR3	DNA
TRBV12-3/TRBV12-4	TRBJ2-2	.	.	CASSFALTGELFF	TGTGCCAGCAGTTTCGCGCTCACCGGGGAGCTGTTTTTT
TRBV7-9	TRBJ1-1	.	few	CASSRVGGVGTEAFF	TGTGCCAGCAGCCGCGTCGGGGGGGTCGGTACTGAAGCTTTCTTT
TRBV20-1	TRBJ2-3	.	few	CSPRAGDTQYF	TGCAGTCCCCGGGCGGGAGATACGCAGTATTTT
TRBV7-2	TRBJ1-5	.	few	CASSLGGYQPQHF	TGTGCCAGCAGCTTAGGGGGCTATCAGCCCCAGCATTTT
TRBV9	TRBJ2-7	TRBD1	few	CASSAGTGHKFASYEQYF	TGTGCCAGCAGCGCCGGGACAGGACACAAATTCGCCTCCTACGAGCAGTACTTC
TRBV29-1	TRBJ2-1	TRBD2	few	CSVEDLAGGRNEQFF	TGCAGCGTTGAAGACCTAGCGGGGGGACGTAATGAGCAGTTCTTC
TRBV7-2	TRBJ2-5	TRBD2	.	CASSLALAGAPGETQYF	TGTGCCAGCAGCTTAGCTTTAGCGGGGGCCCCGGGGGAGACCCAGTACTTC
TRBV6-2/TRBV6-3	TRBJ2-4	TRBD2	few	CASSWTSGSRDIQYF	TGTGCCAGCAGTTGGACTAGCGGGAGCCGGGACATTCAGTACTTC
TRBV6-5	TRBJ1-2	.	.	CASRSPVRRGYGYTF	TGTGCCAGCAGGAGCCCAGTTAGGAGGGGCTATGGCTACACCTTC
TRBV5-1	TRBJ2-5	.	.	CASSLSRSNPGQETQYF	TGCGCCAGCAGCTTGTCTCGGTCAAACCCGGGCCAAGAGACCCAGTACTTC
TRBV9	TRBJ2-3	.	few	CASSVGDSGTDTQYF	TGTGCCAGCAGCGTAGGGGATAGCGGTACAGATACGCAGTATTTT
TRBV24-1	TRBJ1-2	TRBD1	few	CATSGPGTGNNYGYTF	TGTGCCACCAGCGGTCCAGGGACAGGGAATAACTATGGCTACACCTTC
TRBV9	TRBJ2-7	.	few	CASSHPTGTQEHYEQYF	TGTGCCAGCAGCCATCCCACGGGGACACAAGAGCACTACGAGCAGTACTTC
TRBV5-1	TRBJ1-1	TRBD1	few	CASRGGQGEAFF	TGCGCCAGCAGAGGGGGACAGGGTGAAGCTTTCTTT
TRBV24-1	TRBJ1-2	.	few	CATRLMGGKYGYTF	TGTGCCACCAGACTTATGGGGGGGAAATATGGCTACACCTTC
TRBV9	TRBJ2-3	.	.	CASSVDGSYEDTQYF	TGTGCCAGCAGCGTAGACGGGAGTTATGAAGATACGCAGTATTTT
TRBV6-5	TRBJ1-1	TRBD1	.	CASKGGQRLYTEAFF	TGTGCCAGCAAGGGGGGACAGCGGCTTTACACTGAAGCTTTCTTT
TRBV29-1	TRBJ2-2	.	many	CSVVFVVGTGELFF	TGCAGCGTTGTGTTCGTGGTGGGGACCGGGGAGCTGTTTTTT
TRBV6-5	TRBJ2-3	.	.	CASSSPGGTSTDTQYF	TGTGCCAGCAGTTCGCCAGGGGGGACTAGCACAGATACGCAGTATTTT
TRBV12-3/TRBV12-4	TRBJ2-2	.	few	CASSFFNTGELFF	TGTGCCAGCAGTTTCTTTAACACCGGGGAGCTGTTTTTT
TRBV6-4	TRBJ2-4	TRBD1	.	CASSRRGF	TGTGCCAGCAGCCGCAGGGGGTTC
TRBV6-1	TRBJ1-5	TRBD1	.	CASGRDSRSNQPQHF	TGTGCCAGCGGACGGGACAGCCGTAGCAATCAGCCCCAGCATTTT
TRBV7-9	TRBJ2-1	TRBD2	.	CASSLVAGDYNEQFF	TGTGCCAGCAGCTTAGTCGCGGGAGACTACAATGAGCAGTTCTTC
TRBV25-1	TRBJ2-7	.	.	CASSEGGPSYEQYF	TGTGCCAGCAGTGAAGGAGGACCTTCCTACGAGCAGTACTTC
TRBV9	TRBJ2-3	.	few	CASSDRLRPSSDTQYF	TGTGCCAGCAGCGATCGATTACGACCTTCATCAGATACGCAGTATTTT
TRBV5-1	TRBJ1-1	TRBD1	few	CASSSAGTGRTEAFF	TGCGCCAGCAGTTCGGCCGGGACAGGGCGGACTGAAGCTTTCTTT
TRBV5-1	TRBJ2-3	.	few	CASSWGTTSTDTQYF	TGCGCCAGCAGCTGGGGGACAACTAGCACAGATACGCAGTATTTT
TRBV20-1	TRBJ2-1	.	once	CSASLGRGHEQFF	TGCAGTGCTAGTTTGGGAAGAGGCCATGAGCAGTTCTTC
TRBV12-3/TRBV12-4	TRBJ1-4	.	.	CASSPSGGWLEKLFF	TGTGCCAGCAGTCCCTCGGGGGGCTGGTTGGAAAAACTGTTTTTT
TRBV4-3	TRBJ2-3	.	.	CASSLGGRETDTQYF	TGCGCCAGCAGCTTAGGGGGGCGGGAGACAGATACGCAGTATTTT
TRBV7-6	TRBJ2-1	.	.	CASSHERDGYNEQFF	TGTGCCAGCAGCCATGAAAGGGACGGCTACAATGAGCAGTTCTTC
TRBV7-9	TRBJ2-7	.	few	CASSLAEGGQEQYF	TGTGCCAGCAGCTTAGCCGAGGGGGGACAGGAGCAGTACTTC
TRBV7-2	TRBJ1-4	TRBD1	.	CASSRFGGQGYEKLFF	TGTGCCAGCAGCCGATTTGGGGGACAGGGGTATGAAAAACTGTTTTTT
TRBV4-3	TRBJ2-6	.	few	CASSQVTAGLYSGANVLTF	TGCGCCAGCAGCCAAGTAACGGCCGGACTCTACTCTGGGGCCAACGTCCTGACTTTC
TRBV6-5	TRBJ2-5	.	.	CASSYSWARQGTQYF	TGTGCCAGCAGTTACTCCTGGGCTCGCCAAGGGACCCAGTACTTC
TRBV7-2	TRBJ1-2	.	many	CASSLGGIPYGYTF	TGTGCCAGCAGCTTAGGGGGGATACCCTATGGCTACACCTTC
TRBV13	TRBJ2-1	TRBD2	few	CASSARLAGGLRNEQFF	TGTGCCAGCAGCGCGCGACTAGCGGGGGGGCTTAGGAATGAGCAGTTCTTC
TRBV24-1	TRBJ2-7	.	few	CATSDGSRGNYEQYF	TGTGCCACCAGTGATGGTAGTCGGGGAAATTACGAGCAGTACTTC
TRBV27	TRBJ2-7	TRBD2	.	CASSLLPAGSTTYEQYF	TGTGCCAGCAGTCTCCTCCCAGCGGGATCGACGACCTACGAGCAGTACTTC
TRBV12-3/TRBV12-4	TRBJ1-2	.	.	CASSPTGRGYTF	TGTGCCAGCAGCCCAACAGGGCGTGGCTACACCTTC
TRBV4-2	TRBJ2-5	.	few	CASSQDIARVQYF	TGTGCCAGCAGCCAAGATATCGCCCGGGTCCAGTACTTC
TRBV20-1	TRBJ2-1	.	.	CSASKTPREQFF	TGCAGTGCTAGTAAGACTCCCAGGGAGCAGTTCTTC
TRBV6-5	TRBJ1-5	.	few	CASSKGTGNQPQHF	TGTGCCAGCAGCAAGGGGACGGGCAATCAGCCCCAGCATTTT
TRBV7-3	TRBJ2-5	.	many	CASSLLAGPQETQYF	TGTGCCAGCAGCTTATTAGCCGGGCCCCAAGAGACCCAGTACTTC
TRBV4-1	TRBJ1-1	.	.	CASSLQERTMNTEAFF	TGCGCCAGCAGCCTCCAAGAACGGACGATGAACACTGAAGCTTTCTTT
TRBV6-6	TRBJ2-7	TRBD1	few	CASSPSTGQRIDEQYF	TGTGCCAGCAGTCCCTCCACGGGACAGCGAATAGACGAGCAGTACTTC
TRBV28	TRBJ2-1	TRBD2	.	CASSSLAGWNNEQFF	TGTGCCAGCAGTTCCCTAGCGGGGTGGAACAATGAGCAGTTCTTC
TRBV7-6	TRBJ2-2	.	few	CASSSSSDGGTGELFF	TGTGCCAGCAGCTCCAGTTCGGACGGGGGCACCGGGGAGCTGTTTTTT
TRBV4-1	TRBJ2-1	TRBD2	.	CASSQEEWLAGSNEQFF	TGCGCCAGCAGCCAAGAGGAGTGGCTAGCGGGAAGCAATGAGCAGTTCTTC
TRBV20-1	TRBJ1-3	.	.	CSASSGLTSGNTIYF	TGCAGTGCTAGCTCGGGACTCACCTCTGGAAACACCATATATTTT
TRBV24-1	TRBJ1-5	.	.	CATSDMQNQPQHF	TGTGCCACCAGTGATATGCAGAATCAGCCCCAGCATTTT
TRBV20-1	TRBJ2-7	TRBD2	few	CSASPTSGLEQYF	TGCAGTGCTAGCCCCACTAGCGGCCTGGAGCAGTACTTC
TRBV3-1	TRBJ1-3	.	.	CASTGTRNTIYF	TGTGCCAGCACGGGGACTAGAAACACCATATATTTT
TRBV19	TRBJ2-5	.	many	CASSRSLGGETQYF	TGTGCCAGTAGTCGATCTCTAGGAGGGGAGACCCAGTACTTC
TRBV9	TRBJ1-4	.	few	CASSAGLTFDEKLFF	TGTGCCAGCAGCGCTGGACTGACCTTCGATGAAAAACTGTTTTTT
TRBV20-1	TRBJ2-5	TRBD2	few	CSARDPSGRAMQVAQYF	TGCAGTGCTAGAGATCCGAGCGGGAGAGCCATGCAGGTGGCCCAGTACTTC
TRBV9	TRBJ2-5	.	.	CASSVVQGGAVETQYF	TGTGCCAGCAGCGTAGTTCAGGGGGGGGCCGTGGAGACCCAGTACTTC
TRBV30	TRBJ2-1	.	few	CAWSVEPWGFDEQFF	TGTGCCTGGAGTGTAGAGCCCTGGGGGTTCGATGAGCAGTTCTTC
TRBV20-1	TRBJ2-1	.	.	CSVRSVRSSYNEQFF	TGCAGTGTCCGGTCGGTGCGGAGCTCCTACAATGAGCAGTTCTTC
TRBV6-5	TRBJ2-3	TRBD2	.	CASSQLAGIATDTQYF	TGTGCCAGCAGTCAACTAGCGGGAATAGCCACAGATACGCAGTATTTT